This T cell receptor beta chain emerged from a study of blood T cells in healthy people across ages (dated by TCRdb to between 2014 and 2016). For the study in its entirety: Template switching captured roughly one uniquely barcoded TCR beta cDNA molecule per two T cells in model experiments. Age-related changes in TCR beta repertoire diversity were measured in the study by deep sequencing normalized with unique cDNA molecular identifiers. Donors were grouped into four age groups: young (average roughly 15 years), middle-aged (39), aged (about 59) and long-lived (82). Using the same blood draw, the study looked at two additional independent replicas of 1 million unique cDNA reads for two donors, one aged 18 to 30 and the other aged 80 or older.

CDR1 and CDR2 were assigned from the germline V gene as SNHLY and FYNNEI. The germline ends are 12 bases apart after V is trimmed by 7 bases and J by 3 bases. There are 13 amino acids in the CDR3, from cysteine to phenylalanine inclusive. Only CDR3 DNA remains: 39 bases, in frame from the first base. The roughly 37 donors, aged roughly 6 to 95 years, were systemically healthy Caucasian individuals from Russia. About 10 milliliters of peripheral blood were collected from each donor into EDTA-treated Vacutainer tubes. Ficoll-Paque density-gradient centrifugation was used to isolate PBMCs, with at least 6 million obtained per sample. Total RNA was extracted from PBMCs with Trizol reagent, with at least 5.5 micrograms obtained per sample. For every donor, an aliquot of PBMCs went through flow cytometry to measure the percentages of naive CD45RAhigh/CD27high T cells. Preparation of the library involved 5' RACE. Sequenced on an Illumina HiSeq 2500. The second PCR ran for roughly 7 to 12 cycles and used a J-beta primer mix along with a sample-barcoded 5' primer. Each TCR beta cDNA molecule received a unique molecular identifier from a template-switch 5' adaptor carrying 12 random nucleotides. Each sample yielded at least 3 million CDR3-containing paired-end reads. All of the RNA was converted into first-strand cDNA using the Mint cDNA synthesis kit, with a TRBC-specific oligonucleotide serving as the primer. All cDNA was treated with uracil-DNA glycosylase and then went through a first 18-cycle PCR with the universal primers M1SS and BC2_uni_R. The study's own analysis went as follows. For normalization, 1 million high-quality reads, each with a distinct molecular identifier, were randomly selected from each sample. Instead of being binned into consensus sequences, reads that shared molecular identifiers were thrown out. CDR3 identification, clonotype clustering and error correction used MiTCR with a Q25 quality threshold and the strictest error-elimination algorithm. Lower-bound total TCR beta diversity was estimated with a nonparametric unseen species model using Euler transformation. TCRdb passed the public sequencing reads through fastp at Q25 and MiXCR, retaining productive beta sequences. Identical CDR3 protein sequences are pooled into one entry, listed with their most common genes and DNA. V and J calls and clone size were set by TCRdb, not the authors. The sample profile shows approximately 780,000 distinct CDR3 sequences; under 30% of them were found once. The ten most abundant clones make up 3% of the sample.

Regarding this clonotype: The antigen this receptor binds is unknown. No clone much larger than this one lies a single base away; base qualities are absent.

The research as a whole found: Observed TCR beta diversity per million T cells fell roughly linearly with age, and a significant reduction was already apparent by age about 38. Compared with the aged group, more naive CD4+ T cells, fewer expanded clones and increased TCR diversity were shown by the long-lived group, suggesting age selection. Total diversity estimates from one million sequenced T cells were considered lower bounds and underestimates. A strong correlation was found between observed TCR beta diversity and the percentage of naive T cells measured by flow cytometry. Bulk unsorted PBMC profiling prevented conclusive comparison of naive and antigen-experienced compartments. Donor CMV infection status was unknown, potentially confounding age-related changes in expanded clonotypes.

The same data also contributed to another study, on T cells of mothers and their children. Drawing on the second study: The donors were nine systemically healthy Caucasian individuals, made up of three mothers and their six children. cDNA synthesis used all of the extracted RNA, with around 1.4 ug of RNA in each 15 ul reaction. In the second PCR, the M1S primer introduced both the sample barcodes and 2-4 random nucleotides. Over 10 million TCR beta CDR3 reads came from each mother, compared with approximately 2.8 million reads from each child. In both related and unrelated pairs, thymic selection shapes the output of TCR recombination in a similar way, with inherited differences having only a minor effect. Normalized repertoire overlap in related mother-child pairs was always slightly higher than in unrelated mother-child pairs, but the difference was never significant. With a sensitivity of about 100 clones per million clonotypes, no persistent microchimeric T cell clones were detected. Deep NGS was used in the study to compare the TCR beta repertoires of mothers and children and to look for features that separate related mother-child pairs from unrelated individuals. Mothers averaged about 37 +/- 4 years of age and children averaged about 10 +/- 4 years. Libraries were sequenced on Illumina HiSeq 2000 with 100+100 nt paired-end reads after adapter ligation with NEBNext reagents. To prevent cross-contamination, the mother and child libraries were prepared a month apart and were sequenced in separate runs. Each donor had between roughly 450,000 and 2,300,000 distinct TCR beta clonotypes identified. Naive TCR beta clonotypes were estimated from low-frequency clonotypes matched to each donor's FACS-determined naive share, without sorting.

The V gene is TRBV2 and the J gene is TRBJ2-5, with a tentative D call of TRBD1 or TRBD2, each matching 6 bases. The sequencing sample was made of blood. The TCR comes from a boy between 10 and 17 years old in good health. The CDR3 loop reads CASTRGLKETQYF. The DNA sequence follows: TGTGCCAGCACCCGGGGGCTCAAAGAGACCCAGTACTTC.